The 16 T cell receptor beta chains below come from one sample, sequenced in a study of T cell responses to AZD1222 COVID-19 vaccine. The assay was immunoSEQ multiplex PCR, and TCRdb's table has in-frame clones only and misses some. The table lists about 150,000 clones, about nine tenths of them singletons. This specimen consisted of peripheral blood, obtained on day 0 of AZD1222 vaccination. The receptors shown here come from an adult in good health.

The chain joins TRBV6-6 to TRBJ1-1; 11 nucleotides align to TRBD1. CDR1 MNHNY and CDR2 SVGAGI come from the germline V gene (reference sequence). The CDR3 runs to 14 residues. With V trimmed by 7 bases and J by 5 bases, 6 bases remained unmatched. Here the CDR3 reads CASTRDRGGTEAFF. The CDR3, as DNA: TGTGCCAGCACCAGGGACAGGGGGGGTACTGAAGCTTTCTTT.

J is TRBJ2-5 and V is TRBV5-6, with 9 bases aligning to TRBD2. J lost 2 bases, V lost 4 bases, and 9 bases had no gene match. CDR1 SGHDT and CDR2 YYEEEE come from the germline V gene. The CDR3 extends over 16 amino acids. CDR3 sequence (DNA): TGTGCCAGCAGCCCCCGAAAGAGCGGGGGGCAAGAGACCCAGTACTTC. It encodes CASSPRKSGGQETQYF.

This chain uses TRBV13 with TRBJ2-7; perhaps TRBD1 as D (6 bases). V was shortened by 0 bases and J by 1 base, with 7 bases between the two germline ends. Germline loops: CDR1 PRHDT, CDR2 FYEKMQ (reference sequence). This CDR3 is 14 amino acids long. The chain's CDR3 is CASSLGRGSYEQYF. The CDR3, as DNA: TGTGCCAGCAGCTTAGGCAGGGGATCCTACGAGCAGTACTTC.

The chain recombines TRBV5-4 with TRBJ2-2; D uncertain. Deletions cut 2 bases from V and 2 bases from J, with 10 bases between. CDR1 is SGHNT and CDR2 is YYREEE in the germline V gene (reference sequence). This CDR3 has 15 amino acids. CDR3 in amino acids: CASSFDLANTGELFF. The CDR3 nucleotides are TGTGCCAGCAGCTTCGACTTAGCAAACACCGGGGAGCTGTTTTTT.

This clone was observed once. The rearrangement links TRBV12-5 to TRBJ1-1, with TRBD1 as a possible D gene (5 bases). V gave up 5 bases and J gave up 3 bases, with 16 bases separating them. Germline assignment: CDR1 LGHNT and CDR2 FRNRAP. This CDR3 is built from 15 residues. CDR3 nucleotide sequence: TGTGCTAGTGGTACCCGGGCCCTGGGGGACACTGAAGCTTTCTTT. Translation: CASGTRALGDTEAFF. The complete variable domain, with remaining parts taken from reference TRBV12-5 and TRBJ1-1, reads DARVTQTPRHKVTEMGQEVTMRCQPILGHNTVFWYRQTMMQGLELLAYFRNRAPLDDSGMPKDRFSAEMPDATLATLKIQPSEPRDSAVYFCASGTRALGDTEAFFGQGTRLTVV.

V gene TRBV4-3 combines with J gene TRBJ1-2, with a weak D call TRBD1 (6 bases). CDR1 is LGHNA and CDR2 is YSLEER in the germline V gene. The CDR3 runs to 15 residues. V dropped 3 bases and J dropped 0 bases, with 11 bases sitting between them. The CDR3 bases are TGCGCCAGCAGCCAGGGGGCATTGGCTAACTATGGCTACACCTTC. Residues: CASSQGALANYGYTF.

This rearrangement joins TRBV18 to TRBJ1-2, with TRBD1 identical over 8 bases. This CDR3 comprises 15 residues. J gave up 3 bases and V 3 bases, and 6 bases lay outside the gene matches. The germline V gene has CDR1 KGHSH and CDR2 LQKENI. The CDR3 sequence: CASSPSGQVDYGYTF. The CDR3 nucleotides are TGTGCCAGCTCACCCTCGGGACAGGTCGACTATGGCTACACCTTC.

This rearrangement joins TRBV2 to TRBJ2-1; no definite D call. Germline CDR1 and CDR2: SNHLY and FYNNEI. Trimming left V 7 bases short and J 5 bases short, with 12 bases between. This CDR3 is 13 amino acids long. The CDR3 region has the DNA TGTGCCAGCAAAAGGTCGGTCAACAATGAGCAGTTCTTC. As protein: CASKRSVNNEQFF.

V and J are TRBV7-3 and TRBJ2-3; unclear D gene. Germline loops: CDR1 SGHTA, CDR2 FQGTGA. CDR3 length: 12 amino acids. The V end lost 5 bases, the J end lost 6 bases, and 9 bases lay between the germline ends. The CDR3 region is CASSTTADTQYF. The CDR3 DNA is TGTGCCAGCAGCACGACGGCGGATACGCAGTATTTT.

In this sample, this clone turned up a few times. This chain connects TRBV30 to TRBJ2-3; D may be TRBD1 or TRBD2 (5 bases each). Trimming stripped 4 bases from V and 2 bases from J, with 16 bases between. The CDR3 totals 15 residues. CDR1 is GTSNPN and CDR2 is SVGIG in the germline V gene (reference sequence). Written as DNA, the CDR3 is TGTGCCTGGACCCTTCCGGGGCCCTTCACAGATACGCAGTATTTT. Its protein is CAWTLPGPFTDTQYF.

This chain uses TRBV5-1 with TRBJ1-4; the D gene is possibly TRBD1 (5 bases). This CDR3 has 15 residues. V shed 4 bases and J shed 4 bases, with 14 bases lying between them. CDR1 and CDR2 from the germline V gene are SGHRS and YFSETQ. Here the CDR3 reads CASSLPGQSNEKLFF. In DNA, the CDR3 is TGCGCCAGCAGCCTACCCGGACAAAGTAATGAAAAACTGTTTTTT.

The chain couples TRBV19 to TRBJ1-2; D remains unclear. This CDR3 has 14 residues. Trimming took 4 bases from V and 5 from J, leaving 14 bases between them. Germline V gene lookup returns CDR1 LNHDA and CDR2 SQIVND (reference sequence). CDR3 bases: TGTGCCAGTAGTAGGGCCGACCCACCTTATGGCTACACCTTC. Its translation is CASSRADPPYGYTF.

The V gene is TRBV2, the J gene TRBJ1-2, with D possibly being TRBD1 (6 bases). V was trimmed by 9 bases and J by 6 bases, leaving 14 bases between them. The CDR3 contains 12 residues. CDR1 SNHLY and CDR2 FYNNEI come from the germline V gene. The CDR3 nucleotides read TGTGCCAGGAGTAGGGGGGCTGATGGCTACACCTTC. Its translation: CARSRGADGYTF.

This rearrangement joins TRBV29-1 to TRBJ1-1; 9 positions match TRBD1. Looked up from germline, CDR1 is SQVTM and CDR2 is ANQGSEA. V dropped 7 bases and J dropped 3; count of bases not matched to a gene: 6. There are 13 residues in the CDR3. CDR3 in amino acids: CSARDRVYTEAFF. The CDR3 DNA follows: TGCAGCGCCCGGGACAGGGTCTACACTGAAGCTTTCTTT.

The chain joins TRBV6-2 or TRBV6-3 to TRBJ2-5; TRBD2 is a possible D gene (5 bases). V dropped 4 bases and J dropped 5 bases, with 14 bases sitting between them. This CDR3 is built from 14 residues. Per germline, CDR1 MNHEY and CDR2 SVGEGT. The CDR3 DNA sequence: TGTGCCAGCAGTTCCTTGGTTCAGCGGGAGACCCAGTACTTC. This codes for CASSSLVQRETQYF.

This clone was observed a single time. The V gene is TRBV5-6, the J gene TRBJ1-5; D is uncertain. Trimming took 3 bases from V and 3 from J, leaving 10 bases between them. Per the germline V gene, CDR1 is SGHDT and CDR2 is YYEEEE. CDR3 length: 14 amino acids. CDR3 nucleotide sequence: TGTGCCAGCAGCTCCGGAGGGTCCAATCAGCCCCAGCATTTT. Its translation is CASSSGGSNQPQHF.